A single sample is the source of the 30 T cell receptor beta chains below, sequenced in a study of beta chain features in type 1 diabetes. Isolated RNA was reverse transcribed in full, so expressed TCRB transcripts were sequenced. Assay: immunoSEQ multiplex PCR; the TCRdb copy retains only in-frame clones and omits some. The sample includes hundreds of thousands of clones, 15% to 20% seen only once; the top ten take about 0.025%. The sample taken for sequencing was naive CD4+ T cells from blood. The receptors come from a woman between 18 and 29 years old in good health.

This clone was detected a few times. V and J are TRBV5-6 and TRBJ2-1; D not certain. Looked up from germline, CDR1 is SGHDT and CDR2 is YYEEEE. The CDR3 consists of 16 residues. The V end lost 4 bases, the J end lost 0 bases, and 14 bases lay between the germline ends. CDR3 coding DNA: TGTGCCAGCAGCCGGTATGACTTGAGCTCCTACAATGAGCAGTTCTTC. Its protein product is CASSRYDLSSYNEQFF.

The chain carries TRBV28 and TRBJ2-7; no clear D gene. Deletions cut 2 bases from V and 1 base from J, with 6 bases between. CDR1 MDHEN and CDR2 SYDVKM come from the germline V gene. The CDR3 loop spans 13 amino acids. The CDR3 DNA sequence: TGTGCCAGCAGTTTAGGGCCATCCTACGAGCAGTACTTC. Its translation is CASSLGPSYEQYF. The full variable domain, in which reference TRBV28 and TRBJ2-7 provide the parts outside the CDR3, is DVKVTQSSRYLVKRTGEKVFLECVQDMDHENMFWYRQDPGLGLRLIYFSYDVKMKEKGDIPEGYSVSREKKERFSLILESASTNQTSMYLCASSLGPSYEQYFGPGTRLTVT.

The rearrangement uses TRBV6-5 and TRBJ2-7; no definite D call. This CDR3 comprises 15 residues. Germline V gene data show CDR1 as MNHEY and CDR2 as SVGAGI. V was shortened by 2 bases and J by 3 bases, with 14 bases between the two germline ends. CDR3 DNA sequence: TGTGCCAGCAGTTACGGCCGCCATAGGGACTACGAGCAGTACTTC. This translates into CASSYGRHRDYEQYF.

The V and J genes are TRBV9 and TRBJ2-1; D unclear. This CDR3 is 15 amino acids long. V shed 6 bases and J shed 1 base, with 14 bases lying between them. Per germline, CDR1 SGDLS and CDR2 YYNGEE. The CDR3 sequence is CASNWGLGSYNEQFF. DNA of the CDR3: TGTGCCAGCAATTGGGGTCTCGGTTCCTACAATGAGCAGTTCTTC. The full variable domain, with the rest looked up from reference TRBV9 and TRBJ2-1, is DSGVTQTPKHLITATGQRVTLRCSPRSGDLSVYWYQQSLDQGLQFLIQYYNGEERAKGNILERFSAQQFPDLHSELNLSSLELGDSALYFCASNWGLGSYNEQFFGPGTRLTVL.

This clone was seen a handful of times. The genes are TRBV4-3 and TRBJ2-2, with D unclear. The CDR3 loop spans 14 amino acids. Trimming removed 0 bases from V and 6 bases from J, with 8 bases in between. Germline V gene data show CDR1 as LGHNA and CDR2 as YSLEER. The CDR3 sequence: CASSQDPAAGELFF. As DNA, the CDR3 is TGCGCCAGCAGCCAAGATCCGGCAGCCGGGGAGCTGTTTTTT.

This rearrangement joins TRBV7-9 to TRBJ2-5, with D uncertain. The V end lost 5 bases, the J end lost 0 bases, and 4 bases lay between the germline ends. The germline CDR1 and CDR2 sequences are SEHNR and FQNEAQ (reference sequence). This CDR3 has 12 residues. The CDR3 DNA sequence: TGTGCCAGCAGCCGGTACCAAGAGACCCAGTACTTC. Amino acid sequence: CASSRYQETQYF.

The table lists this clone with a few counts. CDR3 sequence: CASSEAMGGSLYITEAFF. CDR3 bases: TGTGCCAGCAGTGAAGCGATGGGGGGTTCTTTGTATATCACTGAAGCTTTCTTT. The V and J genes are TRBV2 and TRBJ1-1; a possible D gene is TRBD1 (5 bases). Germline CDR1 SNHLY, CDR2 FYNNEI. The germline V and J ends were trimmed by 0 bases and 4 bases, with 21 bases remaining between them. The CDR3 has 18 amino acids. The whole variable domain, filled in from reference TRBV2 and TRBJ1-1, reads EPEVTQTPSHQVTQMGQEVILRCVPISNHLYFYWYRQILGQKVEFLVSFYNNEISEKSEIFDDQFSVERPDGSNFTLKIRSTKLEDSAMYFCASSEAMGGSLYITEAFFGQGTRLTVV.

The chain is built from TRBV18 and TRBJ2-3; TRBD1 is a possible D gene (6 bases). V was cut by 6 bases and J by 4 bases, with 14 bases left in between. The CDR3 spans 14 residues. The germline CDR1 and CDR2 sequences are KGHSH and LQKENI. CDR3 amino acids: CASSRTAAADTQYF. The CDR3 region has the DNA TGTGCCAGCTCCAGGACAGCTGCCGCAGATACGCAGTATTTT.

The table lists this clone with a few counts. Other DNA sequences in the same sample also yield this CDR3. J is TRBJ2-6 and V is TRBV14; D unresolved. This CDR3 spans 13 amino acids. Germline V CDR1 and CDR2: SGHDN, FVKESK. Trimming took 6 bases from V and 0 from J, leaving 3 bases between them. The CDR3 DNA reads TGTGCCAGCAGTCTCTCTGGGGCCAACGTCCTGACTTTC. Protein product: CASSLSGANVLTF.

Only a few counts were recorded for this clone. The gene calls are TRBV5-4 and TRBJ1-2; D may be TRBD1 (6 bases). V lost 2 bases, J lost 2 bases, and 13 bases lay in between. Looked up from germline, CDR1 is SGHNT and CDR2 is YYREEE (reference sequence). The CDR3 is made up of 15 amino acids. The CDR3 nucleotides read TGTGCCAGCAGCTTCTTGGACAGAGGAAACTATGGCTACACCTTC. Amino acid sequence: CASSFLDRGNYGYTF.

In the case of this clone: Distinct nucleotide sequences in the sample also encode this CDR3. This chain joins TRBV9 and TRBJ2-7; 9 bases agree with TRBD1. The CDR3 is 15 residues long. Unmatched junction bases numbered 2, after V lost 0 bases and J lost 1 base. CDR1 is SGDLS, CDR2 YYNGEE, per germline. The CDR3 coding sequence is TGTGCCAGCAGCGTAGACGGGACAGGGTCCTACGAGCAGTACTTC. Its protein is CASSVDGTGSYEQYF. The entire variable domain, with the rest obtained from reference TRBV9 and TRBJ2-7, is as follows: DSGVTQTPKHLITATGQRVTLRCSPRSGDLSVYWYQQSLDQGLQFLIQYYNGEERAKGNILERFSAQQFPDLHSELNLSSLELGDSALYFCASSVDGTGSYEQYFGPGTRLTVT.

This clone was seen a handful of times. This chain links TRBV9 with TRBJ2-6, with D tentatively TRBD2 (6 bases). The CDR3 totals 16 residues. Germline-derived CDR1 and CDR2 are SGDLS and YYNGEE. Trimming took 4 bases from V and 0 from J, leaving 11 bases between them. CDR3 protein: CASSPSGVSGANVLTF. CDR3 nucleotides: TGTGCCAGCAGCCCCTCGGGGGTCTCTGGGGCCAACGTCCTGACTTTC.

V is TRBV28 and J is TRBJ2-5, with D perhaps matching TRBD2 (6 bases). The CDR3 runs 15 residues. Germline V CDR1 and CDR2: MDHEN, SYDVKM. Trimming took off 2 bases at V and 7 bases at J, with 17 bases between the two ends. Here the CDR3 reads CASSLKFWGGGTQYF. For the CDR3, the DNA is TGTGCCAGCAGTTTAAAATTTTGGGGAGGTGGGACCCAGTACTTC.

This clone was observed a handful of times. The chain couples TRBV9 to TRBJ2-6; D is unresolved. Germline V CDR1 and CDR2: SGDLS, YYNGEE. V lost 0 bases and J 1 base, leaving 14 bases between the germline ends. The CDR3 extends over 18 amino acids. This CDR3 reads CASSVAGFLASGANVLTF. CDR3 DNA sequence: TGTGCCAGCAGCGTAGCCGGGTTTCTCGCTTCTGGGGCCAACGTCCTGACTTTC.

The V gene is TRBV18, the J gene TRBJ2-5; no definite D call. V was pared by 3 bases and J by 4 bases, with 12 bases between. Germline values: CDR1 KGHSH, CDR2 LQKENI. The CDR3 sequence is 14 residues long. CDR3 in amino acids: CASSPGRPPETQYF. CDR3 DNA sequence: TGTGCCAGCTCACCGGGAAGGCCCCCAGAGACCCAGTACTTC.

This clone has only a few counts. The J gene is TRBJ1-2, the V gene TRBV7-2, with 7 nucleotides matching TRBD1. This CDR3 contains 17 residues. V shed 5 bases, J shed 0 bases, and the junction held 12 bases outside the gene matches. Germline V gives CDR1 SGHTA, CDR2 FQGNSA. This CDR3 reads CASSPQGGSLANYGYTF. For the CDR3, the DNA is TGTGCCAGCAGCCCCCAGGGGGGGTCGTTAGCTAACTATGGCTACACCTTC.

Comments on this clone: At one end, the junction sequence differs from germline, possibly due to a read error. V usage is TRBV15 and J usage is TRBJ2-7; 7 bases agree with TRBD2. The CDR3 consists of 14 residues. Per the germline V gene, CDR1 is LNHNV and CDR2 is YYDKDF (reference sequence). CDR3: CATSSRWGGSSWDF. As DNA, the CDR3 is TGTGCCACCAGCAGTCGGTGGGGGGGGAGCTCCTGGGACTTC.

This clone was counted once. The CDR3 nucleotides are TGTGCCACGGGGACAGGGTTTGGCTACACCTTC. Its translation: CATGTGFGYTF. This chain joins TRBV19 and TRBJ1-2; 9 bases map to TRBD1. Trimming at V came to 10 bases and at J to 7 bases, leaving 4 bases not matched to a gene. CDR1 and CDR2 (germline): LNHDA, SQIVND (reference sequence). This CDR3 comprises 11 residues. The full variable domain, with the rest looked up from reference TRBV19 and TRBJ1-2, is DGGITQSPKYLFRKEGQNVTLSCEQNLNHDAMYWYRQDPGQGLRLIYYSQIVNDFQKGDIAEGYSVSREKKESFPLTVTSAQKNPTAFYLCATGTGFGYTFGSGTRLTVV.

J is TRBJ2-3 and V is TRBV18, with 10 bases lining up with TRBD1. Germline CDR1 reads KGHSH; CDR2 reads LQKENI. The CDR3 sequence is 14 residues long. Trimming took 7 bases from V and 7 from J; bases not matched to a gene: 8. The CDR3 DNA reads as TGTGCCAGCTTCGGGACAGGGGCTTCTAATACGCAGTATTTT. Its protein product is CASFGTGASNTQYF.

The V call is TRBV18, the J call TRBJ2-5; 9 bases agree with TRBD1. Germline assignment: CDR1 KGHSH and CDR2 LQKENI. The J segment lost 2 bases and the V segment lost 3 bases, leaving 7 bases of the junction unmatched. The CDR3 length is 16 residues. CDR3 sequence: CASSPYSGQGQETQYF. CDR3 nucleotides: TGTGCCAGCTCACCTTATTCGGGACAGGGTCAAGAGACCCAGTACTTC.

The chain joins TRBV9 to TRBJ2-6; D not certain. Germline CDR1 and CDR2: SGDLS and YYNGEE. The germline V and J ends were trimmed by 2 bases and 0 bases, with 9 bases remaining between them. The length of the CDR3 is 16 residues. Here the CDR3 reads CASSVDQRSGANVLTF. In DNA form, the CDR3 reads TGTGCCAGCAGCGTCGACCAGCGCTCTGGGGCCAACGTCCTGACTTTC.

This clone occurred a few times. The chain uses TRBV20-1 and TRBJ2-1, with a possible D match to TRBD2 (5 bases). CDR3 size: 10 residues. V gave up 4 bases and J gave up 8 bases, with 6 bases separating them. Germline loops: CDR1 DFQATT, CDR2 SNEGSKA (reference sequence). DNA of the CDR3: TGCAGTGCTACTAGCTATGAGCAGTTCTTC. Amino acids: CSATSYEQFF.

The chain combines TRBV4-3 with TRBJ2-1; TRBD1 might be the D (5 bases). Germline V gene lookup returns CDR1 LGHNA and CDR2 YSLEER. The length of the CDR3 is 17 residues. The germline V and J ends were trimmed by 0 bases and 9 bases, with 21 bases remaining between them. The CDR3 spells CASSQEAGSLDISEQFF. DNA of the CDR3: TGCGCCAGCAGCCAAGAAGCAGGGTCTCTCGATATCTCTGAGCAGTTCTTC.

This clone occurred a few times. The chain has TRBV6-5 and TRBJ2-7, with TRBD2 as a possible D gene (5 bases). V was pared by 2 bases and J by 0 bases, with 8 bases between. Germline V gene data show CDR1 as MNHEY and CDR2 as SVGAGI. The CDR3 spans 14 residues. The CDR3 here is CASSYTRDSYEQYF. The CDR3 DNA reads as TGTGCCAGCAGTTACACTAGGGACTCCTACGAGCAGTACTTC.

This clone was counted a few times. This sequence joins TRBV15 and TRBJ1-4; the D is unclear. The CDR3 is made up of 17 amino acids. V shed 1 base and J shed 0 bases, with 12 bases lying between them. CDR1 and CDR2 from the germline V gene are LNHNV and YYDKDF (reference sequence). Written as DNA, the CDR3 is TGTGCCACCAGCAGAGGTGTTTCGCAGTCAACTAATGAAAAACTGTTTTTT. It is translated as CATSRGVSQSTNEKLFF.

The chain uses TRBV11-2 and TRBJ2-7; possibly TRBD1 for D (5 bases). The CDR3 extends over 13 amino acids. V dropped 5 bases and J dropped 3 bases, with 11 bases sitting between them. The germline V gene encodes CDR1 SGHAT and CDR2 FQNNGV. As DNA, the CDR3 is TGTGCCAGCAGCATGACAGCATTCTACGAGCAGTACTTC. It translates to CASSMTAFYEQYF.

This rearrangement joins TRBV4-3 to TRBJ2-1; TRBD2 matches 7 bases. With 0 bases clipped from V and 7 bases from J, the junction kept 12 bases outside the gene matches. In germline, CDR1 is LGHNA, CDR2 YSLEER. CDR3 length: 17 residues. The CDR3 protein is CASSQEEVGTTRNEQFF. Written as DNA, the CDR3 is TGCGCCAGCAGCCAAGAAGAGGTAGGGACTACGAGAAATGAGCAGTTCTTC.

The V and J genes are TRBV18 and TRBJ2-3; D possibly corresponds to TRBD1 (5 bases). The germline V and J ends were trimmed by 2 bases and 2 bases, with 17 bases remaining between them. Germline CDR1 and CDR2: KGHSH and LQKENI. The CDR3 consists of 17 residues. For the CDR3, the DNA is TGTGCCAGCTCACCAGTACGACAGAATATTATCACAGATACGCAGTATTTT. It yields the protein CASSPVRQNIITDTQYF.

This clone came up a few times. The rearrangement uses TRBV19 and TRBJ2-1, with D maybe TRBD1 (5 bases). The CDR3 totals 17 residues. The germline CDR1 and CDR2 sequences are LNHDA and SQIVND (reference sequence). V was trimmed by 7 bases and J by 3 bases, leaving 22 bases between them. The CDR3 DNA sequence: TGTGCCAGTACCCAGGGTGGTGGCAGGGCAAACTACAATGAGCAGTTCTTC. This codes for CASTQGGGRANYNEQFF. Full variable domain (rest looked up from reference TRBV19 and TRBJ2-1): DGGITQSPKYLFRKEGQNVTLSCEQNLNHDAMYWYRQDPGQGLRLIYYSQIVNDFQKGDIAEGYSVSREKKESFPLTVTSAQKNPTAFYLCASTQGGGRANYNEQFFGPGTRLTVL.

This clone occurred a few times. This sequence joins TRBV19 and TRBJ1-5, with D possibly matching TRBD1 (5 bases). In germline, CDR1 is LNHDA, CDR2 SQIVND (reference sequence). The CDR3 covers 16 residues. Trimming removed 6 bases from V and 4 bases from J, with 19 bases in between. The CDR3 region is CASSSQGFPQNQPQHF. The CDR3 DNA follows: TGTGCCAGTAGCAGTCAGGGATTTCCACAAAATCAGCCCCAGCATTTT.